This TCR beta chain was recovered during a study of T cells in Graves' hyperthyroidism and ophthalmopathy. The source material, RNA transcripts, was used to amplify TCR beta CDR3 regions. During a first-round RT-PCR of the TCR CDR3, the HTBI primer set was used. One entry per CDR3 protein results from TCRdb running MiXCR on the multiplex PCR reads. Here the sample spans about 360,000 distinct CDR3 sequences, 15% to 17% being singletons. Germline V gene sequence: CDR1 SGHTA, CDR2 FQGNSA. The CDR3 extends over 13 amino acids. Trimming took off 5 bases at V and 3 bases at J, with 11 bases between the two ends. Together with thyroid ultrasound, orbital computed tomography, serum thyroxine and TRAb, clinical symptoms were used for diagnoses. The sample holds many counts of this clonotype.

This sequence was found in a woman aged 18 to 35 with Graves' hyperthyroidism that later progressed to Graves' ophthalmopathy. Material: blood. The V gene is TRBV7-2, the J gene TRBJ2-7; the D call may be TRBD1 or TRBD2 (5 bases each). The CDR3 DNA reads TGTGCCAGCAGCGGTGCTGGGGGCTACGAGCAGTACTTC. Encoded protein: CASSGAGGYEQYF.